These T cell receptor beta chains were read from a single sample in a study of T cell repertoires in cytomegalovirus infection. Their recognized antigens are unknown. TCRdb reanalysed the reads using MiXCR and keeps one entry per CDR3 protein. Here the sample spans some 500,000 distinct CDR3 sequences, about 33% being singletons. Source: cultured PBMCs, taken from culture after CMV antigen stimulation. These receptors were obtained from a human donor in good health (CMV status not recorded). Some clones in this sample may be carry-over from other donors' samples. Both conserved end residues are part of each CDR3. Fields, in order: D gene, J gene, clone size, V gene, CDR3 protein, CDR3 DNA. The D gene is left open where the match is weak. A row's size may be missing; if present it is once, few, many or a size class.

>.|TRBJ2-1|few|TRBV6-5
CASSYLTGRHNEQFF
TGTGCCAGCAGTTACTTGACAGGACGACACAATGAGCAGTTCTTC
>TRBD2|TRBJ2-1|.|TRBV7-3
CASSPTPTSGKSNEQFF
TGTGCCAGCAGCCCTACCCCGACTAGCGGGAAAAGTAATGAGCAGTTCTTC
>.|TRBJ2-3|once|TRBV4-1
CASSQASGTSTDTQYF
TGCGCCAGCAGCCAAGCCAGCGGTACTAGCACAGATACGCAGTATTTT
>.|TRBJ1-5|few|TRBV24-1
CATSDLQSGNQPQHF
TGTGCCACCAGTGATTTGCAGTCCGGTAATCAGCCCCAGCATTTT
>TRBD1|TRBJ1-1|.|TRBV19
CASRIMTGRHTEAFF
TGTGCCAGTAGGATAATGACAGGGAGGCACACTGAAGCTTTCTTT
>TRBD2|TRBJ2-1|few|TRBV9
CASSVALAGGGEQFF
TGTGCCAGCAGCGTAGCCCTAGCGGGAGGTGGCGAGCAGTTCTTC
>.|TRBJ2-1|few|TRBV19
CASSIGAGNEQFF
TGTGCCAGTAGTATAGGTGCGGGCAATGAGCAGTTCTTC
>.|TRBJ2-3|.|TRBV3-1
CASSSIGGKGGDTQYF
TGTGCCAGCAGCTCCATTGGCGGGAAGGGTGGAGATACGCAGTATTTT
>TRBD1|TRBJ1-1|many|TRBV7-2
CASSRDRGNTEAFF
TGTGCCAGCAGCAGGGACAGGGGAAACACTGAAGCTTTCTTT
>TRBD2|TRBJ2-5|.|TRBV19
CASSTAGTSGRRETQYF
TGTGCCAGTAGTACGGCAGGGACTAGCGGGAGGCGGGAGACCCAGTACTTC
>.|TRBJ2-1|many|TRBV7-8
CASSFNSYNEQFF
TGTGCCAGCAGCTTTAACAGCTACAATGAGCAGTTCTTC
>.|TRBJ1-5|few|TRBV7-9
CASSPAWSPNQPQHF
TGTGCCAGCAGCCCGGCTTGGTCGCCCAATCAGCCCCAGCATTTT
>TRBD1|TRBJ2-6|many|TRBV6-1
CASRRTGRSGANVLTF
TGTGCCAGCAGACGGACAGGGCGTTCTGGGGCCAACGTCCTGACTTTC
>TRBD2|TRBJ2-3|.|TRBV6-5
CASNPGTSGDTQYF
TGTGCCAGCAACCCAGGGACTAGCGGCGATACGCAGTATTTT
>TRBD2|TRBJ2-1|few|TRBV19
CASRKTRTSGNYNEQFF
TGTGCCAGTAGGAAAACCCGGACTAGCGGTAACTACAATGAGCAGTTCTTC
>TRBD2|TRBJ2-1|.|TRBV7-9
CASSLTAGRAYNEQFF
TGTGCCAGCAGCTTAACAGCGGGGAGGGCCTACAATGAGCAGTTCTTC
>.|TRBJ1-2|.|TRBV20-1
CSASRGSEGYTF
TGCAGTGCTAGTCGGGGTTCGGAAGGCTACACCTTC
>.|TRBJ2-1|.|TRBV4-1
CASSQEEGYNEQFF
TGCGCCAGCAGCCAAGAGGAGGGTTACAATGAGCAGTTCTTC
>TRBD2|TRBJ2-2|few|TRBV19
CASSLGLAGGFNTGELFF
TGTGCCAGTAGCCTGGGACTAGCGGGAGGATTTAACACCGGGGAGCTGTTTTTT
>.|TRBJ2-7|.|TRBV4-1
CASSQALGGLPYEQYF
TGCGCCAGCAGCCAAGCCCTAGGTGGGCTACCCTACGAGCAGTACTTC
>.|TRBJ2-1|.|TRBV7-2
CASRNPGTSRSIQFF
TGTGCCAGCAGGAACCCAGGGACATCTCGCAGCATTCAGTTCTTC
>.|TRBJ2-7|few|TRBV7-9
CASSLIILGRSDEQYF
TGTGCCAGCAGCTTAATCATTCTGGGCAGGTCGGACGAGCAGTACTTC
>.|TRBJ2-2|.|TRBV7-3
CASSSLLSGANTGELFF
TGTGCCAGCAGCTCTTTACTATCAGGGGCGAACACCGGGGAGCTGTTTTTT
>.|TRBJ1-6|.|TRBV10-3
CAISKGRDNSPLHF
TGTGCCATCAGCAAGGGAAGGGATAATTCACCCCTCCACTTT
>TRBD2|TRBJ2-1|few|TRBV12-3/TRBV12-4
CASSFGTSGTGNEQFF
TGTGCCAGCAGTTTCGGGACTAGCGGGACGGGTAATGAGCAGTTCTTC